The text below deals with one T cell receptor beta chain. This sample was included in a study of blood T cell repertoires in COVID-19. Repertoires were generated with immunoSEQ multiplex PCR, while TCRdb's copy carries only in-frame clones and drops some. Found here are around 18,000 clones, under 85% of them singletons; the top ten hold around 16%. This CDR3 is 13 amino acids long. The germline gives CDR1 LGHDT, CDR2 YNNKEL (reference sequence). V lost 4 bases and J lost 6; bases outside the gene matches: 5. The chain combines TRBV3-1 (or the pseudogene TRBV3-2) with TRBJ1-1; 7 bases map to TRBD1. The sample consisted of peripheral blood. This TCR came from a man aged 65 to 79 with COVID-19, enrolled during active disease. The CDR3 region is CASSPGTAPEAFF. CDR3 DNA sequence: TGTGCCAGCAGCCCCGGGACAGCCCCTGAAGCTTTCTTT.